This T cell receptor (beta chain) derives from a study of T cell responses to AZD1222 COVID-19 vaccine. Findings and caveats of the study: Among the donors, most were white British and more were female, and clonal diversity was possibly underestimated.

Germline V CDR1 and CDR2: SGHRS, YFSETQ. The CDR3 sequence is 15 residues long. Unmatched junction bases numbered 5, after V lost 0 bases and J lost 2 bases. The analysis combined second doses at about 4 or about 12 weeks. To note about this clone: The antigen is not known.

Using immunoSEQ multiplex PCR, the repertoire was profiled, and TCRdb retains in-frame clones only, with some absent. The data contain some 190,000 clones, about nine tenths of them singletons. The clonotype comes from an adult who received the AZD1222 COVID-19 vaccine. The rearrangement uses TRBV5-1 and TRBJ2-7; 7 nucleotides align to TRBD1. The starting material was peripheral blood, obtained 28 days after the second AZD1222 dose. In DNA, the CDR3 is TGCGCCAGCAGCTTGGGACAGGGACCTCCCTACGAGCAGTACTTC. Amino acids: CASSLGQGPPYEQYF. The full variable domain, in which reference TRBV5-1 and TRBJ2-7 provide the parts outside the CDR3, is KAGVTQTPRYLIKTRGQQVTLSCSPISGHRSVSWYQQTPGQGLQFLFEYFSETQRNKGNFPGRFSGRQFSNSRSEMNVSTLELGDSALYLCASSLGQGPPYEQYFGPGTRLTVT.